The 27 T cell receptor beta chains reported below all come from one sample, sequenced in a study of regulatory T cells in long-lasting Graves disease. Stated time point: newly diagnosed GD, antithyroid drugs for less than 3 months. Following extraction of RNA from PBMCs, that RNA was used to make the TCR library. Building the TCR beta libraries relied on iRepertoire HTBI primers, and CDR3 regions underwent Arm-PCR. Using its own MiXCR run on the multiplex PCR reads, TCRdb lists one record per CDR3 protein. The sample shows over 350,000 distinct CDR3 sequences, 15% of them seen only once. This sample also belongs to another study, concerning T cells in Graves' hyperthyroidism and ophthalmopathy.

This material consisted of peripheral blood mononuclear cells (PBMCs), taken at new diagnosis, from a patient treated with antithyroid drugs. These receptors were obtained from a middle-aged woman with Graves disease.

This clonotype has ten or more counts. This chain joins TRBV19 and TRBJ2-7; unclear D gene. CDR1 and CDR2 (germline): LNHDA, SQIVND (reference sequence). This CDR3 contains 12 residues. V gave up 4 bases and J gave up 5 bases, with 9 bases separating them. CDR3 loop: CASSKGFHEQYF. DNA of the CDR3: TGTGCCAGTAGTAAAGGGTTTCACGAGCAGTACTTC. Together with reference TRBV19 and TRBJ2-7, the CDR3 gives the full variable domain: DGGITQSPKYLFRKEGQNVTLSCEQNLNHDAMYWYRQDPGQGLRLIYYSQIVNDFQKGDIAEGYSVSREKKESFPLTVTSAQKNPTAFYLCASSKGFHEQYFGPGTRLTVT.

This clonotype was picked up many times. This chain joins TRBV3-1 and TRBJ1-1; possibly TRBD1 for D (6 bases). This CDR3 region has 13 residues. CDR1 is LGHDT, CDR2 YNNKEL, per germline (reference sequence). Trimming took off 2 bases at V and 10 bases at J, with 14 bases between the two ends. In DNA form, the CDR3 reads TGTGCCAGCAGCCAAAGTAGGGGGAGAGGAGCTTTCTTT. Translating it yields CASSQSRGRGAFF.

In its sample, this clonotype was seen a few times. The chain uses TRBV20-1 and TRBJ2-5; the match to TRBD2 covers 12 bases. V lost 4 bases to trimming and J lost 2 bases; unmatched junction nucleotides: 2. The CDR3 is made up of 14 amino acids. The germline CDR1 and CDR2 sequences are DFQATT and SNEGSKA (reference sequence). Here the CDR3 DNA reads TGCAGTGCTACAGGACTAGCGGGACAAGAGACCCAGTACTTC. Translating it yields CSATGLAGQETQYF.

Turning to this clonotype: This clone may be a read error of a much larger clone one base away. J is TRBJ1-4 and V is TRBV7-2; no clear D. Germline V gives CDR1 SGHTA, CDR2 FQGNSA. The CDR3 is 14 amino acids. CDR3 coding DNA: TGTGCCAGCAGCTTATTGGAGGGAAATGAAAAACTGTCTTTT. It yields the protein CASSLLEGNEKLSF.

The sample holds one count of this clonotype. The chain joins TRBV30 to TRBJ1-5; 8 positions match TRBD1. The V segment lost 0 bases and the J segment 3 bases; nucleotides outside the gene matches: 4. CDR3 size: 15 residues. The germline V gene has CDR1 GTSNPN and CDR2 SVGIG (reference sequence). The CDR3 DNA is TGTGCCTGGAGTGTAGGGACAGGACTCAATCAGCCCCAGCATTTT. Its protein product is CAWSVGTGLNQPQHF.

To note about this clonotype: Germline is not matched at one junction end, which may reflect a read error. The genes are TRBV5-5 and TRBJ1-1; no definite D call. Germline V lookup: CDR1 SGHKS, CDR2 YYEKEE (reference sequence). The CDR3 loop spans 15 amino acids. CDR3 region: CASSQDLGLPTEAFF. The CDR3 bases are TGCGCCAGCAGCCAAGACCTAGGGTTGCCCACTGAAGCTTTCTTT.

This clonotype has more than one count but fewer than ten. The chain has TRBV5-4 and TRBJ1-4; TRBD1 aligns across 7 bases. Germline V gene sequence: CDR1 SGHNT, CDR2 YYREEE (reference sequence). The CDR3 length is 16 residues. J gave up 3 bases and V 3 bases, and 8 bases lay outside the gene matches. The CDR3 here is CASSSRDQGANEKLFF. The CDR3 DNA sequence: TGTGCCAGCAGCTCGCGGGATCAGGGGGCTAATGAAAAACTGTTTTTT.

The chain joins TRBV7-9 to TRBJ2-1; D could derive from TRBD1 or TRBD2 (5 bases each). The germline V gene has CDR1 SEHNR and CDR2 FQNEAQ (reference sequence). Trimming removed 5 bases from V and 13 bases from J, with 18 bases in between. The CDR3 spans 13 residues. The CDR3 nucleotides read TGTGCCAGCAGCCCTACCATCCCGGGGCATCAGTTCTTC. It is translated as CASSPTIPGHQFF.

This clonotype was counted ten times or more. The chain combines TRBV11-2 with TRBJ2-1; no firm D call. Germline V gene sequence: CDR1 SGHAT, CDR2 FQNNGV. The ends were cut back, 4 bases at V and 5 bases at J, with 12 bases in the middle. The CDR3 extends over 14 amino acids. CDR3 protein: CASSSFGQNNEQFF. For the CDR3, the DNA is TGTGCCAGCAGCTCTTTCGGGCAGAACAATGAGCAGTTCTTC.

In this sample, this clonotype turned up many times. The chain couples TRBV30 to TRBJ1-4, with 12 bases identical to TRBD1. The trim removed 1 base at V and 8 bases at J, leaving 5 bases unmatched. The germline CDR1 and CDR2 sequences are GTSNPN and SVGIG (reference sequence). The CDR3 is 15 amino acids. CDR3 nucleotides: TGTGCCTGGAGTGACTCGGGGACAGGGGGCGAAAAACTGTTTTTT. Translated, it gives CAWSDSGTGGEKLFF.

This chain connects TRBV5-1 to TRBJ1-4; unclear D gene. The CDR3 has 15 amino acids. V was clipped by 0 bases and J by 2 bases, with 8 bases between them. Per germline, CDR1 SGHRS and CDR2 YFSETQ. In nucleotides, the CDR3 is TGCGCCAGCAGCTTGGGCTTCACGACTAATGAAAAACTGTTTTTT. This encodes CASSLGFTTNEKLFF.

This clonotype has just a few counts. This chain joins TRBV5-1 and TRBJ2-2; D remains ambiguous. Between the trimmed V and J ends, which lost 0 bases and 3 bases, there was a span of 6 bases. The germline V gene encodes CDR1 SGHRS and CDR2 YFSETQ. The CDR3 totals 14 residues. This CDR3 is CASSLGAHTGELFF. Written as DNA, the CDR3 is TGCGCCAGCAGCTTGGGGGCGCACACCGGGGAGCTGTTTTTT.

The rearrangement uses TRBV5-8 and TRBJ2-1, with 12 positions matching TRBD2. Trimming at V came to 0 bases and at J to 6 bases, leaving 7 bases not matched to a gene. The CDR3 covers 17 residues. The germline V gene has CDR1 SGHTS and CDR2 YDEGEE. Here the CDR3 reads CASSLARLAGVSNEQFF. The CDR3 nucleotides read TGTGCCAGCAGCTTGGCCCGACTAGCGGGAGTAAGCAATGAGCAGTTCTTC.

This clonotype was seen many times. This chain uses TRBV3-1 with TRBJ1-6; the D gene is possibly TRBD1 (5 bases). The CDR3 has 16 residues. Germline CDR1 is LGHDT and CDR2 is YNNKEL (reference sequence). The V end was cut by 0 bases, the J end by 7 bases, with 13 bases between. The CDR3 loop reads CASSQEEGTGNSPLHF. The CDR3 region has the DNA TGTGCCAGCAGCCAAGAGGAGGGGACGGGAAATTCACCCCTCCACTTT.

This clonotype occurred many times. The chain recombines TRBV29-1 with TRBJ2-2; either TRBD1 or TRBD2 may supply D (6 bases each). CDR3 length: 15 residues. CDR1 and CDR2 (germline): SQVTM, ANQGSEA. Trimming removed 1 base at V and 0 bases at J, with 9 bases between. CDR3 coding DNA: TGCAGCGTTGAAGCTAGGGGGGCGAACACCGGGGAGCTGTTTTTT. Translating gives CSVEARGANTGELFF.

This clonotype was observed a few times. This chain connects TRBV4-3 to TRBJ2-5; no clear D. Between the trimmed V and J ends, which lost 2 bases and 0 bases, there was a span of 13 bases. Per the germline V gene, CDR1 is LGHNA and CDR2 is YSLEER. This CDR3 region has 16 residues. The CDR3 loop reads CASSQTPLGDQETQYF. The CDR3 DNA follows: TGCGCCAGCAGCCAAACCCCTCTTGGCGACCAAGAGACCCAGTACTTC.

The rearrangement uses TRBV19 and TRBJ1-1; D gene unclear. CDR3 length: 15 amino acids. CDR1 and CDR2 from the germline V gene are LNHDA and SQIVND (reference sequence). V lost 0 bases, J lost 1 base, and 9 bases lay in between. The CDR3 nucleotides read TGTGCCAGTAGTATAGATGACGGGCAGAACACTGAAGCTTTCTTT. It specifies CASSIDDGQNTEAFF.

V usage is TRBV19 and J usage is TRBJ2-2, with 12 nucleotides matching TRBD2. Trimming took 3 bases from V and 7 from J; bases not matched to a gene: 12. Germline CDR1 reads LNHDA; CDR2 reads SQIVND (reference sequence). There are 18 residues in the CDR3. The CDR3 DNA reads as TGTGCCAGTAGTATGGAGACTAGCGGGGGTCCGGGGAACGGGGAGCTGTTTTTT. Translation: CASSMETSGGPGNGELFF.

The V call is TRBV24-1, the J call TRBJ2-1; 15 positions agree with TRBD2. CDR1 and CDR2 (germline): KGHDR, SFDVKD. With 3 bases clipped from V and 7 bases from J, the junction kept 6 bases outside the gene matches. The CDR3 runs to 17 residues. In nucleotides, the CDR3 is TGTGCCACCAGTGATCCAAGGACTAGCGGGAGGGGGAATGAGCAGTTCTTC. Translating gives CATSDPRTSGRGNEQFF.

This clonotype was seen many times. The chain has TRBV9 and TRBJ2-1; D perhaps matches TRBD2 (6 bases). Trimming pared 0 bases from V and 6 bases from J, leaving 16 bases between. CDR1 and CDR2 (germline): SGDLS, YYNGEE. CDR3 length: 16 amino acids. CDR3 coding DNA: TGTGCCAGCAGCGTAGGGGGCGGGATCGGGCGCAATGAGCAGTTCTTC. The encoded protein is CASSVGGGIGRNEQFF. The whole variable domain, filled in from reference TRBV9 and TRBJ2-1, reads DSGVTQTPKHLITATGQRVTLRCSPRSGDLSVYWYQQSLDQGLQFLIQYYNGEERAKGNILERFSAQQFPDLHSELNLSSLELGDSALYFCASSVGGGIGRNEQFFGPGTRLTVL.

This clonotype was detected many times. The V call is TRBV3-1, the J call TRBJ2-1; D may be TRBD1 (6 bases). Trimming removed 0 bases from V and 6 bases from J, with 21 bases in between. The germline V gene has CDR1 LGHDT and CDR2 YNNKEL (reference sequence). This CDR3 is 18 amino acids long. The chain's CDR3 is CASSQDLTKGGWVNEQFF. CDR3 nucleotides: TGTGCCAGCAGCCAAGATCTAACGAAAGGGGGATGGGTCAATGAGCAGTTCTTC.

This clonotype was observed many times. This chain uses TRBV2 with TRBJ2-7; possible D gene TRBD2, 7 bases. The V end lost 5 bases, the J end lost 4 bases, and 18 bases lay between the germline ends. The CDR3 has 15 residues. In germline, CDR1 is SNHLY, CDR2 FYNNEI. The CDR3, as DNA: TGTGCCAGCAGTCCCTCGGGGGGCGCGGGTTACGAGCAGTACTTC. Translation: CASSPSGGAGYEQYF.

This clonotype was detected many times. CDR3 nucleotide sequence: TGTGCCAGCAGCGGAGGGTGGGGGGAGACCCAGTACTTC. As protein: CASSGGWGETQYF. J is TRBJ2-5 and V is TRBV11-2; D might be TRBD2 (6 bases). Deletions cut 5 bases from V and 5 bases from J, with 12 bases between. Germline V CDR1 and CDR2: SGHAT, FQNNGV. The CDR3 has 13 residues. The variable domain in full, with the rest retrieved from reference TRBV11-2 and TRBJ2-5, is EAGVAQSPRYKIIEKRQSVAFWCNPISGHATLYWYQQILGQGPKLLIQFQNNGVVDDSQLPKDRFSAERLKGVDSTLKIQPAKLEDSAVYLCASSGGWGETQYFGPGTRLLVL.

This clonotype occurred many times. The chain combines TRBV12-3 or TRBV12-4 with TRBJ2-5, with 8 bases lining up with TRBD1. The V and J ends lost 4 bases and 5 bases, in that order; junction bases with no gene match: 6. CDR3 length: 14 residues. The CDR3 DNA reads TGTGCCAGCAGTTGGGGGACAGGACTTGAGACCCAGTACTTC. Its protein is CASSWGTGLETQYF.

This clonotype has ten or more counts. This chain's CDR3 is CASSFGGSGKETQYF. In DNA form, the CDR3 reads TGTGCCAGCAGTTTTGGGGGTTCCGGTAAAGAGACCCAGTACTTC. The chain links TRBV28 to TRBJ2-5, with D possibly being TRBD1 or TRBD2 (5 bases each). The CDR3 is 15 residues long. Trimming took 3 bases from V and 3 from J, leaving 14 bases between them. Germline V gives CDR1 MDHEN, CDR2 SYDVKM.

This clonotype was found many times. The chain is built from TRBV18 and TRBJ2-7; D call uncertain. Trimming left V 3 bases short and J 5 bases short, with 17 bases between. This CDR3 is 15 amino acids long. CDR1 KGHSH and CDR2 LQKENI come from the germline V gene. The CDR3 DNA is TGTGCCAGCTCACCTCTGGCTAGTGCCCCCGACGAGCAGTACTTC. Its translation: CASSPLASAPDEQYF.

In this sample, this clonotype turned up many times. This sequence joins TRBV12-3 or TRBV12-4 and TRBJ1-6; 7 positions match TRBD1. V was pared by 3 bases and J by 6 bases, with 11 bases of the junction left unmatched. CDR3 length equals 17 residues. DNA of the CDR3: TGTGCCAGCAGTTTCAACACGGGGAGGGGGCCTAATTCACCCCTCCACTTT. Amino acid sequence: CASSFNTGRGPNSPLHF.